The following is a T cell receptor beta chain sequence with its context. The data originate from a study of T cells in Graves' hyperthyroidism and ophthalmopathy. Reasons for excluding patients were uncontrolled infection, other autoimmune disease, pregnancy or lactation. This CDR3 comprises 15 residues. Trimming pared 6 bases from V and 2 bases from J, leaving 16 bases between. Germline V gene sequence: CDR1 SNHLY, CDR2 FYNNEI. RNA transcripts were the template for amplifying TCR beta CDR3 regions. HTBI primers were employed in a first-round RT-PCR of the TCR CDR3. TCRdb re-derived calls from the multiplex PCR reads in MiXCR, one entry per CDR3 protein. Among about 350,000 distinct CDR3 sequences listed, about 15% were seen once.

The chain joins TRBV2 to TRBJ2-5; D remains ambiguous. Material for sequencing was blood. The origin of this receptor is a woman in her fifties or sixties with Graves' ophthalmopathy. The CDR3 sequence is CASRLDEAIQETQYF. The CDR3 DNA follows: TGTGCCAGCAGACTGGACGAGGCAATTCAAGAGACCCAGTACTTC.